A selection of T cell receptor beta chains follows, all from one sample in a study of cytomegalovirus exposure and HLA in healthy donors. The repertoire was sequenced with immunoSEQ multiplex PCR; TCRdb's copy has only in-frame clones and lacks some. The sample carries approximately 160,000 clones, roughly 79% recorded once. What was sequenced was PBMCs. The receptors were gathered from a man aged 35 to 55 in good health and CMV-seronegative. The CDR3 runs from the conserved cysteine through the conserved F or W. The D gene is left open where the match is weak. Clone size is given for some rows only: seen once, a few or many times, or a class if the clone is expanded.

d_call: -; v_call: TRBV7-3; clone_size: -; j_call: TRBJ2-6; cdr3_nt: TGTGCCAGCAGCCCTAGCGCTGGGGCCAACGTCCTGACTTTC; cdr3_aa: CASSPSAGANVLTF
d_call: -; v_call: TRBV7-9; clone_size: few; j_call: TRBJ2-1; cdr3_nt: TGTTCCAGCAACCCTATGTTACAGCAGTTCTTC; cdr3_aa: CSSNPMLQQFF
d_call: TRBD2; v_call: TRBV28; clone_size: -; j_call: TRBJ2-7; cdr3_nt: TGTGCTAGCGGTAGGCTAGCGGGCGGGATCTACGAGCAGTACTTC; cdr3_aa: CASGRLAGGIYEQYF
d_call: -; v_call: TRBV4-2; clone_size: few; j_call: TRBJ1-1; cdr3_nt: TGTGCCAGCAGCCAAGAGTCCCCTCGGACTGAAGCTTTCTTT; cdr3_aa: CASSQESPRTEAFF
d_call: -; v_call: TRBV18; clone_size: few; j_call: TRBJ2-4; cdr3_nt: TGTGCCAGCTCACCACTGGCCCAGGGGACGTCCAAAAACATTCAGTACTTC; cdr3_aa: CASSPLAQGTSKNIQYF
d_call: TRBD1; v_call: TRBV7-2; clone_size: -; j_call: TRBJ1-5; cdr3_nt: TGTGCCAGCAGCAAGGGACAGCCTCAGCCCCAGCATTTT; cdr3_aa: CASSKGQPQPQHF
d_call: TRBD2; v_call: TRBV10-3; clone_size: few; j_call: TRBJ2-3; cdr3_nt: TGTGCCATCAGTGGCCCCTCTAGCGGGAGGGCCGGAGATACGCAGTATTTT; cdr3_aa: CAISGPSSGRAGDTQYF
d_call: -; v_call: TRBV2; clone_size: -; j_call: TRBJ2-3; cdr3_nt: TGTGCCAGCTTTCAAATCGGGACACCGGCGAGGGATACGCAGTATTTT; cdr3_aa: CASFQIGTPARDTQYF
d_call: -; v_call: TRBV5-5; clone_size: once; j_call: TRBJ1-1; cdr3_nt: TGTGCCAGCAGCCCGCTCGGGGGGATGAACACTGAAGCTTTCTTT; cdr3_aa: CASSPLGGMNTEAFF
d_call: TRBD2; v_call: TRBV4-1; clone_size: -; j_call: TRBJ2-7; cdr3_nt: TGCGCCAGCAGCCAAGACGTAGGTCGGGGGGACGAGCAGTACTTC; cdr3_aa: CASSQDVGRGDEQYF
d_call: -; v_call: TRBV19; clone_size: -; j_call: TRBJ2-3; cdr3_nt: TGTGCCAGTAAGTGGCATTCTAGCACAGATACGCAGTATTTT; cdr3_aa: CASKWHSSTDTQYF
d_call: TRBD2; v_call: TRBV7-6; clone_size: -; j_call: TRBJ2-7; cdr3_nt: TGTGCCAGCAGCTTACTGCCGGGACTAGCGGGAGACAGGTACGAGCAGTACTTC; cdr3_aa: CASSLLPGLAGDRYEQYF
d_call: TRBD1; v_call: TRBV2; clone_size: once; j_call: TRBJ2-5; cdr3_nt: TGTGCCAGCATTTGGGACAGGGGGAGGGGGACCCAGTACTTC; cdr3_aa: CASIWDRGRGTQYF
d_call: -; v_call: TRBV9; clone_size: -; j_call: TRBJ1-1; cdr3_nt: TGTGCCAGCAGCGTAGCCCCCCTAGAAAACACTGAAGCTTTCTTT; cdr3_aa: CASSVAPLENTEAFF
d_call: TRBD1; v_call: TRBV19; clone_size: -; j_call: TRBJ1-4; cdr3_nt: TGTGCCAGTAGTCCTCGGGACAGGGGGCAATCTAATGAAAAACTGTTTTTT; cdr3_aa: CASSPRDRGQSNEKLFF
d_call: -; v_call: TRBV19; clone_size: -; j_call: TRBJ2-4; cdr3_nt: TGTGCCAGTAGTATATCCCTCCAAAAAACAGGGACCGCCAAAAACATTCAGTACTTC; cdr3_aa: CASSISLQKTGTAKNIQYF
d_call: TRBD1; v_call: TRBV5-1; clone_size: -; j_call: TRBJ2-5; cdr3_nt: TGCGCCAGCAGTGGACAGGGCTGGGAGACCCAGTACTTC; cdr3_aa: CASSGQGWETQYF
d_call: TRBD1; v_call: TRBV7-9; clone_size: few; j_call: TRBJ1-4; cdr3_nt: TGTGCCAGCAGCCCGGACAGGGGGATTGAAAAACTGTTTTTT; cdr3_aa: CASSPDRGIEKLFF
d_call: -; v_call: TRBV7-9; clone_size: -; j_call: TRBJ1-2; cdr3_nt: TGTTCCAGCAGCTTAAAGCCCGCTGGCTACACCTTC; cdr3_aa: CSSSLKPAGYTF
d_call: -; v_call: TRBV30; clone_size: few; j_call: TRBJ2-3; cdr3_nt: TGTGCCTGGAGTGTGGGGGCCGCGGCAGATACGCAGTATTTT; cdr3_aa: CAWSVGAAADTQYF
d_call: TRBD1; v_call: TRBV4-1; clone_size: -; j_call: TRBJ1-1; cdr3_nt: TGCGCCAGCAGCGTCTTAGGACAGGGAATGAACACTGAAGCTTTCTTT; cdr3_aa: CASSVLGQGMNTEAFF
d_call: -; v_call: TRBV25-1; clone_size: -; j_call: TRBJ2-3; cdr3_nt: TGTGCCAGCAGTGTCCAGGGAACAGATACGCAGTATTTT; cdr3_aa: CASSVQGTDTQYF
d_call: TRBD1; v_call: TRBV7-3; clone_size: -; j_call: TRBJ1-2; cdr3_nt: TGTGCCAGCAGCGTTTCAGGGGGCAGTGGCTATGGCTACACCTTC; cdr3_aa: CASSVSGGSGYGYTF
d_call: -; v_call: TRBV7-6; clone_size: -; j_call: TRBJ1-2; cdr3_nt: TGTGCCAGCAGCCCCGGGGGGCAAGGCTATGGCTACACCTTC; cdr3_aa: CASSPGGQGYGYTF
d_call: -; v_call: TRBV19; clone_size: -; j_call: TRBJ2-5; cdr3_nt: TGTGCCAGTAGTATATTCGGGACAAAAGAGACCCAGTACTTC; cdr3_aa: CASSIFGTKETQYF
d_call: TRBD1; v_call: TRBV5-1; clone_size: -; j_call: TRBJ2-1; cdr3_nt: TGCGCCAGCAGCTTGGCAGTGGGACAGGTGGTTGAGCAGTTCTTC; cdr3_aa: CASSLAVGQVVEQFF
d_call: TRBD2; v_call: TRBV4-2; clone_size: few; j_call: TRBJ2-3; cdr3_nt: TGTGCCAGCAGCCCTCAGCCTAGCGGGAGCAGAACAGATACGCAGTATTTT; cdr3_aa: CASSPQPSGSRTDTQYF
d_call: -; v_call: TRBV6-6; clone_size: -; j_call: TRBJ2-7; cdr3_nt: TGTGCCAGCAGTGACTACAGGGTGAGGACCTACGAGCAGTACTTC; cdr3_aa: CASSDYRVRTYEQYF
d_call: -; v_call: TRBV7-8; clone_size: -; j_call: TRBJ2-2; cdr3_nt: TGTGCCAGCAGCACCCTGGGGAGCTTTTCCACCGGGGAGCTGTTTTTT; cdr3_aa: CASSTLGSFSTGELFF
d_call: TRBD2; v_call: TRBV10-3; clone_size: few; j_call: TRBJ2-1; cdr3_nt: TGTGCCATCAGTTTGGCTAGCGGGGTCTACAATGAGCAGTTCTTC; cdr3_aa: CAISLASGVYNEQFF
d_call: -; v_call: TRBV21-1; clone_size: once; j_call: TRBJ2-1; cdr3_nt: TGTGCCAGCAGCAAAGAAAAGAGCGACAATGAGCAGTTCTTC; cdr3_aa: CASSKEKSDNEQFF
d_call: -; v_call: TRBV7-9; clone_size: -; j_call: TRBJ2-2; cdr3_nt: TGTGCCAGCAGCTTAGACAGGGCCGGCACCGGGGAGCTGTTTTTT; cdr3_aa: CASSLDRAGTGELFF
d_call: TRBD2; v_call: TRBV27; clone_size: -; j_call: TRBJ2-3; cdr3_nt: TGTGCCAGCAGGAGGACTAGCGGGAGGACAGATACGCAGTATTTT; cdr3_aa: CASRRTSGRTDTQYF
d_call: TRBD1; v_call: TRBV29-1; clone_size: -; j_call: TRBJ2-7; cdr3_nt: TGCAGCGTGAGGACAGGGGCCGACTACGAGCAGTACTTC; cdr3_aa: CSVRTGADYEQYF
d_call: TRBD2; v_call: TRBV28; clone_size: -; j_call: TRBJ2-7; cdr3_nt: TGTGCCAGCAGTTTGAGAGCGGGAGTGCACGAGCAGTACTTC; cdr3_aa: CASSLRAGVHEQYF
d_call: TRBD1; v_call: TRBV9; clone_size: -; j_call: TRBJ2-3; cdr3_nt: TGTGCCAGCAGCTCCACAGGGGGCGCGTCAGATACGCAGTATTTT; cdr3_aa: CASSSTGGASDTQYF
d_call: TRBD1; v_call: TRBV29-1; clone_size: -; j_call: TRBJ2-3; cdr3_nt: TGCAGCTCCGCCGGCACAGGGGGATTCACAGATACGCAGTATTTT; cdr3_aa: CSSAGTGGFTDTQYF
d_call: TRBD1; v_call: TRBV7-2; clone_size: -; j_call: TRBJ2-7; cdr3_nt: TGTGCCAGCAGCTTGCGGACAGGTAGCTACGAGCAGTACTTC; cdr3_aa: CASSLRTGSYEQYF
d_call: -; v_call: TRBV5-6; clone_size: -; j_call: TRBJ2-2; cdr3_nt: TGTGCCAGCAGCTCCGGAGGCGGGGAGCTGTTTTTT; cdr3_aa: CASSSGGGELFF
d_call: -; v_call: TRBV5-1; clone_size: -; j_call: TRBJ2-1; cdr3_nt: TGCGCCAGCAGCGCAGGGACTTTGGGCGATGAGCAGTTCTTC; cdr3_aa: CASSAGTLGDEQFF